This T cell receptor beta chain was observed in a study of T cell changes during pregnancy in multiple sclerosis. The assay was immunoSEQ multiplex PCR, and TCRdb's table has in-frame clones only and misses some. This table has around 25,000 clones, 86% appearing once. The CDR3 has 17 residues. V gave up 3 bases and J gave up 0 bases, with 17 bases separating them. Germline V CDR1 and CDR2: MNHNS, SASEGT. The sequence was collected from a female donor in good health, enrolled as a control in a pregnancy study. This chain uses TRBV6-1 with TRBJ1-1; D possibly corresponds to TRBD1 (5 bases). The sequences come from CD8+ T cells from peripheral blood mononuclear cells, collected in the first trimester of pregnancy. CDR3 amino acids: CASSDILDRPMNTEAFF. DNA of the CDR3: TGTGCCAGCAGTGACATCCTCGACAGACCGATGAACACTGAAGCTTTCTTT.